Listed below are T cell receptor beta chains from one sample, sequenced in a study of cytomegalovirus exposure and HLA in healthy donors. Data came from immunoSEQ multiplex PCR; TCRdb stores just in-frame clones and leaves some out. The data contain some 130,000 clones, 70% to 80% of them singletons. Sequencing used PBMCs. The source of these receptors is a man aged 30 to 39 in good health and CMV-seronegative. CDR3s include the opening cysteine and the closing phenylalanine or tryptophan. A D gene is named only where the DNA matches it firmly. Where a row states a size, it is once, few, many or the class of an expanded clone; other rows omit it.

J gene: TRBJ2-6; clone size: NA; D gene: TRBD1; V gene: TRBV5-6; CDR3 protein: CASRSPGQGAAGANVLTF; CDR3 DNA: TGTGCCAGCAGATCCCCGGGACAGGGGGCCGCTGGGGCCAACGTCCTGACTTTC
J gene: TRBJ1-1; clone size: NA; D gene: TRBD1; V gene: TRBV28; CDR3 protein: CASSFGGGTAAFF; CDR3 DNA: TGTGCCAGCAGTTTCGGTGGGGGGACAGCAGCTTTCTTT
J gene: TRBJ2-2; clone size: few; D gene: TRBD1; V gene: TRBV27; CDR3 protein: CASSLGQDGPGELFF; CDR3 DNA: TGTGCCAGCAGTCTGGGACAGGATGGTCCCGGGGAGCTGTTTTTT
J gene: TRBJ2-1; clone size: NA; D gene: TRBD1; V gene: TRBV27; CDR3 protein: CASRGQGSNEQFF; CDR3 DNA: TGTGCCAGCAGAGGACAGGGAAGCAATGAGCAGTTCTTC
J gene: TRBJ2-1; clone size: NA; D gene: TRBD1; V gene: TRBV18; CDR3 protein: CASSPLGQADEQFF; CDR3 DNA: TGTGCCAGCTCACCATTGGGACAGGCAGATGAGCAGTTCTTC
J gene: TRBJ2-7; clone size: NA; D gene: TRBD2; V gene: TRBV5-1; CDR3 protein: CASSTGLAGGAYEQYF; CDR3 DNA: TGCGCCAGCAGCACGGGACTAGCGGGAGGGGCCTACGAGCAGTACTTC
J gene: TRBJ1-4; clone size: NA; D gene: NA; V gene: TRBV19; CDR3 protein: CASSGIGANEKLFF; CDR3 DNA: TGTGCCAGTAGCGGGATTGGGGCTAATGAAAAACTGTTTTTT
J gene: TRBJ2-3; clone size: NA; D gene: NA; V gene: TRBV6-1; CDR3 protein: CASSEGVRVDTQYF; CDR3 DNA: TGTGCCAGCAGTGAAGGTGTCAGGGTGGATACGCAGTATTTT
J gene: TRBJ1-2; clone size: NA; D gene: NA; V gene: TRBV7-9; CDR3 protein: CASSLEGKGYQGYTF; CDR3 DNA: TGTGCCAGCAGCTTAGAAGGGAAGGGGTATCAGGGCTACACCTTC
J gene: TRBJ2-1; clone size: NA; D gene: TRBD2; V gene: TRBV11-2; CDR3 protein: CASSLGLAGVSDNEQFF; CDR3 DNA: TGTGCCAGCAGCCTGGGACTAGCGGGAGTAAGCGACAATGAGCAGTTCTTC
J gene: TRBJ2-1; clone size: NA; D gene: NA; V gene: TRBV18; CDR3 protein: CASSPTTGTVGSYNEQFF; CDR3 DNA: TGTGCCAGCTCACCAACGACAGGGACTGTTGGCTCCTACAATGAGCAGTTCTTC
J gene: TRBJ2-5; clone size: NA; D gene: TRBD2; V gene: TRBV6-5; CDR3 protein: CASSSLAGQETQYF; CDR3 DNA: TGTGCCAGCAGTTCACTAGCGGGGCAAGAGACCCAGTACTTC
J gene: TRBJ2-7; clone size: NA; D gene: TRBD2; V gene: TRBV6-1; CDR3 protein: CASSDPGGEQYF; CDR3 DNA: TGTGCCAGCAGTGATCCGGGAGGCGAGCAGTACTTC
J gene: TRBJ1-3; clone size: NA; D gene: NA; V gene: TRBV18; CDR3 protein: CASSPRAPDSSGNTIYF; CDR3 DNA: TGTGCCAGCTCACCCCGAGCTCCAGACAGCTCTGGAAACACCATATATTTT
J gene: TRBJ1-1; clone size: few; D gene: NA; V gene: TRBV5-5; CDR3 protein: CASSLGGQNQAFF; CDR3 DNA: TGTGCCAGCAGCTTGGGAGGGCAGAACCAAGCTTTCTTT
J gene: TRBJ2-2; clone size: NA; D gene: NA; V gene: TRBV21-1; CDR3 protein: CASSTVEQPGELFF; CDR3 DNA: TGTGCCAGCAGCACCGTTGAACAGCCCGGGGAGCTGTTTTTT
J gene: TRBJ1-1; clone size: NA; D gene: NA; V gene: TRBV7-8; CDR3 protein: CASSPTRETEAFF; CDR3 DNA: TGTGCCAGCAGCCCTACGAGGGAGACTGAAGCTTTCTTT
J gene: TRBJ2-3; clone size: NA; D gene: NA; V gene: TRBV5-6; CDR3 protein: CASSLRTTDTQYF; CDR3 DNA: TGTGCCAGCAGCCTGAGAACCACAGATACGCAGTATTTT
J gene: TRBJ2-5; clone size: NA; D gene: NA; V gene: TRBV5-1; CDR3 protein: CASSLRASGQETQYF; CDR3 DNA: TGCGCCAGCAGCTTACGGGCGAGCGGACAAGAGACCCAGTACTTC
J gene: TRBJ2-7; clone size: few; D gene: TRBD2; V gene: TRBV5-1; CDR3 protein: CASNQDSGTYEQYF; CDR3 DNA: TGCGCCAGCAACCAGGATAGCGGGACCTACGAGCAGTACTTC
J gene: TRBJ2-1; clone size: NA; D gene: TRBD2; V gene: TRBV5-1; CDR3 protein: CASSSASGRSYNEQFF; CDR3 DNA: TGCGCCAGCAGCTCCGCTAGCGGGAGGTCCTACAATGAGCAGTTCTTC
J gene: TRBJ1-5; clone size: NA; D gene: NA; V gene: TRBV4-1; CDR3 protein: CASSQVRGQPQHF; CDR3 DNA: TGCGCCAGCAGCCAAGTACGAGGCCAGCCCCAGCATTTT
J gene: TRBJ2-7; clone size: once; D gene: NA; V gene: TRBV11-2; CDR3 protein: CASSTTPGEQYF; CDR3 DNA: TGTGCCAGCAGCACGACCCCGGGCGAGCAGTACTTC
J gene: TRBJ2-2; clone size: few; D gene: TRBD1; V gene: TRBV18; CDR3 protein: CASLGQGDYQNTGELFF; CDR3 DNA: TGTGCCAGCTTGGGACAGGGCGATTACCAAAACACCGGGGAGCTGTTTTTT
J gene: TRBJ2-7; clone size: NA; D gene: NA; V gene: TRBV10-3; CDR3 protein: CAISGSLGGEQYF; CDR3 DNA: TGTGCCATCAGTGGGTCACTTGGAGGTGAGCAGTACTTC
J gene: TRBJ2-2; clone size: NA; D gene: TRBD1; V gene: TRBV5-6; CDR3 protein: CASSWGQLNTGELFF; CDR3 DNA: TGTGCCAGCAGTTGGGGACAGTTGAACACCGGGGAGCTGTTTTTT
J gene: TRBJ1-4; clone size: NA; D gene: NA; V gene: TRBV11-3; CDR3 protein: CASSLYRGSVGKDEKLFF; CDR3 DNA: TGTGCCAGCAGCTTATATCGCGGATCGGTCGGTAAGGATGAAAAACTGTTTTTT
J gene: TRBJ1-2; clone size: few; D gene: NA; V gene: TRBV28; CDR3 protein: CASSLQNYGYTF; CDR3 DNA: TGTGCCAGCAGTTTACAGAACTATGGCTACACCTTC
J gene: TRBJ2-1; clone size: NA; D gene: TRBD1; V gene: TRBV10-1; CDR3 protein: CASSDKETGSYNEQFF; CDR3 DNA: TGCGCCAGCAGTGATAAGGAGACAGGGTCCTACAATGAGCAGTTCTTC
J gene: TRBJ2-5; clone size: once; D gene: TRBD1; V gene: TRBV7-9; CDR3 protein: CASSAGDRGQETQYF; CDR3 DNA: TGTGCCAGCAGCGCCGGCGACAGGGGCCAAGAGACCCAGTACTTC
J gene: TRBJ2-7; clone size: NA; D gene: TRBD2; V gene: TRBV7-7; CDR3 protein: CASSQRLAGADEQYF; CDR3 DNA: TGTGCTAGCAGTCAGCGACTAGCGGGAGCTGACGAGCAGTACTTC
J gene: TRBJ2-7; clone size: NA; D gene: TRBD2; V gene: TRBV6-6; CDR3 protein: CASSYREVYEQYF; CDR3 DNA: TGTGCCAGCAGTTATCGGGAGGTATACGAGCAGTACTTC
J gene: TRBJ2-7; clone size: NA; D gene: TRBD1; V gene: TRBV27; CDR3 protein: CASSLATSHGVGQGFGEQYF; CDR3 DNA: TGTGCCAGCAGTTTAGCGACATCCCACGGGGTGGGACAGGGATTCGGGGAGCAGTACTTC
J gene: TRBJ2-7; clone size: NA; D gene: TRBD1; V gene: TRBV4-2; CDR3 protein: CASSQDRGTGFYEQYF; CDR3 DNA: TGTGCCAGCAGCCAAGATCGCGGGACAGGGTTCTACGAGCAGTACTTC
J gene: TRBJ2-5; clone size: NA; D gene: TRBD1; V gene: TRBV5-6; CDR3 protein: CASSLSGGQETQYF; CDR3 DNA: TGTGCCAGCAGCTTGTCAGGGGGCCAAGAGACCCAGTACTTC
J gene: TRBJ2-7; clone size: NA; D gene: NA; V gene: TRBV10-3; CDR3 protein: CAIMLDSTYEQYF; CDR3 DNA: TGTGCCATCATGCTGGACAGTACCTACGAGCAGTACTTC
J gene: TRBJ1-5; clone size: NA; D gene: TRBD1; V gene: TRBV9; CDR3 protein: CASSVTGTDQPQHF; CDR3 DNA: TGTGCCAGCAGCGTGACAGGGACGGATCAGCCCCAGCATTTT